This record concerns one TCR beta chain sequence. Its antigen remains unidentified. The data were taken from a study of cytotoxic CD8 clonotypes in ibrutinib-treated CLL. In the study overall: Patients gave response samples after a median approximately eleven months of treatment, range 6 to 36.

With sequencing, the targeted depth ranged from 1 in 200,000 to 1 in 1 million T cells. Produced via immunoSEQ multiplex PCR; TCRdb's table is partial and in-frame only. The sample has roughly 250,000 clones, about three quarters seen once. Whole-study findings and limits: Contraction or stability on treatment was seen for public clonotypes, which were uncommon.

The CDR3 covers 11 residues. Germline lookup yields CDR1 LNHDA and CDR2 SQIVND (reference sequence). Germline trimming cut 3 bases from V and 9 bases from J; bases unmatched to any gene: 2. Material: PBMCs, obtained after 24 months of ibrutinib treatment. The chain joins TRBV19 to TRBJ2-7, with TRBD1 matching 7 bases. The receptor comes from a human donor with chronic lymphocytic leukemia. The CDR3 nucleotides are TGTGCCAGTAGTATGGGACAGTTGCAGTACTTC. Translating gives CASSMGQLQYF.